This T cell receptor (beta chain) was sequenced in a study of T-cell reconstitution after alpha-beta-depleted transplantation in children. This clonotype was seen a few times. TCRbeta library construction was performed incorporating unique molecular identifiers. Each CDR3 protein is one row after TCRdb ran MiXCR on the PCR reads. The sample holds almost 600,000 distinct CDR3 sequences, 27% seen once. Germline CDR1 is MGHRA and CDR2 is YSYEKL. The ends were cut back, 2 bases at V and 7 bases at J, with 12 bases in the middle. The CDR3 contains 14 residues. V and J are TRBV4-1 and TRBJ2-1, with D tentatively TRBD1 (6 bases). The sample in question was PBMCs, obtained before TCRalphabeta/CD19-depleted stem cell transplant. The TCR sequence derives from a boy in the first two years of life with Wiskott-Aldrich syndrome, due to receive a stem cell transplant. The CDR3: CASSQQKQGNEQFF. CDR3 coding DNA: TGCGCCAGCAGCCAACAAAAGCAGGGGAATGAGCAGTTCTTC.